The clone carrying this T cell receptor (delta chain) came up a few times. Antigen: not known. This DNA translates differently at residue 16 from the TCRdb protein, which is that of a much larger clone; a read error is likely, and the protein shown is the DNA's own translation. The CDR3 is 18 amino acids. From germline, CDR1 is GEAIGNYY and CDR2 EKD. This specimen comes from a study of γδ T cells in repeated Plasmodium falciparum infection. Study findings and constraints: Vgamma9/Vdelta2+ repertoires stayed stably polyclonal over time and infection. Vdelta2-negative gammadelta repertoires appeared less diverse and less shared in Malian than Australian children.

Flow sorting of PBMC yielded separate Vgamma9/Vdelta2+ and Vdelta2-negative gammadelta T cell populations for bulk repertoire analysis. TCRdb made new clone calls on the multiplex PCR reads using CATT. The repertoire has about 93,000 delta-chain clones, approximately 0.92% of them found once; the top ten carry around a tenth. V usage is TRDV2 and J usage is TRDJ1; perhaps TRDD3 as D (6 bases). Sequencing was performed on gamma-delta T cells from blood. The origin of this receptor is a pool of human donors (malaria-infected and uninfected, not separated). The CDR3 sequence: CACDTVVGIMSYTDKIIF. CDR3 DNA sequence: TGTGCCTGTGACACCGTGGTGGGGATCATGAGTTACACCGATAAAATCATCTTT.